This T cell receptor beta chain was recorded in a study of beta chain features in type 1 diabetes. Expressed TCRB transcripts were sequenced, since all the RNA that had been isolated was reverse transcribed. Libraries were prepared by immunoSEQ multiplex PCR; TCRdb keeps only in-frame clonotypes and omits some of them. There are 300,000 or so clones in the sample; around 7.6% occur only once, and less than 0.45% lies in the top ten. This clone was observed a handful of times. With 4 bases removed from V and 10 bases from J, the gap between germline ends came to 19 bases. CDR3 length equals 14 residues. Germline CDR1 and CDR2: LNHNV and YYDKDF (reference sequence).

The source of this sequence is a woman aged 18 to 35 in good health. The V and J genes are TRBV15 and TRBJ1-2; maybe TRBD1 (6 bases). Sequencing was carried out using central memory CD4+ T cells from blood. DNA for the CDR3: TGTGCCACCAGCAAAGGGACAACCATGGAGGACTACACCTTC. Amino acid sequence: CATSKGTTMEDYTF. Complete variable domain (other parts from reference TRBV15 and TRBJ1-2): DAMVIQNPRYQVTQFGKPVTLSCSQTLNHNVMYWYQQKSSQAPKLLFHYYDKDFNNEADTPDNFQSRRPNTSFCFLDIRSPGLGDTAMYLCATSKGTTMEDYTFGSGTRLTVV.